A few counts support the clone carrying this TCR beta chain. Its antigen is currently unknown. As the sequencing template, cDNA was produced by extracting RNA and reverse transcribing it. TCRdb's copy holds only in-frame clones and misses some; the assay was immunoSEQ multiplex PCR. The data hold 150,000 or so clones, with 50% to 65% observed a single time. This entry belongs to a study of CD8+ T cells in alopecia areata. Study-wide results and limits: Possibly because of HLA-related factors, TCR sharing was less clear across patients than in mice. Clonality in lesional scalp, especially alopecia totalis/universalis, exceeded that of normal scalp.

The germline gives CDR1 SQVTM, CDR2 ANQGSEA. V was clipped by 3 bases and J by 3 bases, with 9 bases between them. The CDR3 is 13 amino acids. Separation by sorting yielded CD4+ and CD8+ T cells from PBMCs. The chain links TRBV29-1 to TRBJ2-1; no definite D call. Sequences were obtained from CD4+ T cells sorted from blood. This TCR derives from a human donor in good health. The CDR3 protein is CSVDPIVYNEQFF. The CDR3, as DNA: TGCAGCGTTGATCCCATTGTCTACAATGAGCAGTTCTTC.